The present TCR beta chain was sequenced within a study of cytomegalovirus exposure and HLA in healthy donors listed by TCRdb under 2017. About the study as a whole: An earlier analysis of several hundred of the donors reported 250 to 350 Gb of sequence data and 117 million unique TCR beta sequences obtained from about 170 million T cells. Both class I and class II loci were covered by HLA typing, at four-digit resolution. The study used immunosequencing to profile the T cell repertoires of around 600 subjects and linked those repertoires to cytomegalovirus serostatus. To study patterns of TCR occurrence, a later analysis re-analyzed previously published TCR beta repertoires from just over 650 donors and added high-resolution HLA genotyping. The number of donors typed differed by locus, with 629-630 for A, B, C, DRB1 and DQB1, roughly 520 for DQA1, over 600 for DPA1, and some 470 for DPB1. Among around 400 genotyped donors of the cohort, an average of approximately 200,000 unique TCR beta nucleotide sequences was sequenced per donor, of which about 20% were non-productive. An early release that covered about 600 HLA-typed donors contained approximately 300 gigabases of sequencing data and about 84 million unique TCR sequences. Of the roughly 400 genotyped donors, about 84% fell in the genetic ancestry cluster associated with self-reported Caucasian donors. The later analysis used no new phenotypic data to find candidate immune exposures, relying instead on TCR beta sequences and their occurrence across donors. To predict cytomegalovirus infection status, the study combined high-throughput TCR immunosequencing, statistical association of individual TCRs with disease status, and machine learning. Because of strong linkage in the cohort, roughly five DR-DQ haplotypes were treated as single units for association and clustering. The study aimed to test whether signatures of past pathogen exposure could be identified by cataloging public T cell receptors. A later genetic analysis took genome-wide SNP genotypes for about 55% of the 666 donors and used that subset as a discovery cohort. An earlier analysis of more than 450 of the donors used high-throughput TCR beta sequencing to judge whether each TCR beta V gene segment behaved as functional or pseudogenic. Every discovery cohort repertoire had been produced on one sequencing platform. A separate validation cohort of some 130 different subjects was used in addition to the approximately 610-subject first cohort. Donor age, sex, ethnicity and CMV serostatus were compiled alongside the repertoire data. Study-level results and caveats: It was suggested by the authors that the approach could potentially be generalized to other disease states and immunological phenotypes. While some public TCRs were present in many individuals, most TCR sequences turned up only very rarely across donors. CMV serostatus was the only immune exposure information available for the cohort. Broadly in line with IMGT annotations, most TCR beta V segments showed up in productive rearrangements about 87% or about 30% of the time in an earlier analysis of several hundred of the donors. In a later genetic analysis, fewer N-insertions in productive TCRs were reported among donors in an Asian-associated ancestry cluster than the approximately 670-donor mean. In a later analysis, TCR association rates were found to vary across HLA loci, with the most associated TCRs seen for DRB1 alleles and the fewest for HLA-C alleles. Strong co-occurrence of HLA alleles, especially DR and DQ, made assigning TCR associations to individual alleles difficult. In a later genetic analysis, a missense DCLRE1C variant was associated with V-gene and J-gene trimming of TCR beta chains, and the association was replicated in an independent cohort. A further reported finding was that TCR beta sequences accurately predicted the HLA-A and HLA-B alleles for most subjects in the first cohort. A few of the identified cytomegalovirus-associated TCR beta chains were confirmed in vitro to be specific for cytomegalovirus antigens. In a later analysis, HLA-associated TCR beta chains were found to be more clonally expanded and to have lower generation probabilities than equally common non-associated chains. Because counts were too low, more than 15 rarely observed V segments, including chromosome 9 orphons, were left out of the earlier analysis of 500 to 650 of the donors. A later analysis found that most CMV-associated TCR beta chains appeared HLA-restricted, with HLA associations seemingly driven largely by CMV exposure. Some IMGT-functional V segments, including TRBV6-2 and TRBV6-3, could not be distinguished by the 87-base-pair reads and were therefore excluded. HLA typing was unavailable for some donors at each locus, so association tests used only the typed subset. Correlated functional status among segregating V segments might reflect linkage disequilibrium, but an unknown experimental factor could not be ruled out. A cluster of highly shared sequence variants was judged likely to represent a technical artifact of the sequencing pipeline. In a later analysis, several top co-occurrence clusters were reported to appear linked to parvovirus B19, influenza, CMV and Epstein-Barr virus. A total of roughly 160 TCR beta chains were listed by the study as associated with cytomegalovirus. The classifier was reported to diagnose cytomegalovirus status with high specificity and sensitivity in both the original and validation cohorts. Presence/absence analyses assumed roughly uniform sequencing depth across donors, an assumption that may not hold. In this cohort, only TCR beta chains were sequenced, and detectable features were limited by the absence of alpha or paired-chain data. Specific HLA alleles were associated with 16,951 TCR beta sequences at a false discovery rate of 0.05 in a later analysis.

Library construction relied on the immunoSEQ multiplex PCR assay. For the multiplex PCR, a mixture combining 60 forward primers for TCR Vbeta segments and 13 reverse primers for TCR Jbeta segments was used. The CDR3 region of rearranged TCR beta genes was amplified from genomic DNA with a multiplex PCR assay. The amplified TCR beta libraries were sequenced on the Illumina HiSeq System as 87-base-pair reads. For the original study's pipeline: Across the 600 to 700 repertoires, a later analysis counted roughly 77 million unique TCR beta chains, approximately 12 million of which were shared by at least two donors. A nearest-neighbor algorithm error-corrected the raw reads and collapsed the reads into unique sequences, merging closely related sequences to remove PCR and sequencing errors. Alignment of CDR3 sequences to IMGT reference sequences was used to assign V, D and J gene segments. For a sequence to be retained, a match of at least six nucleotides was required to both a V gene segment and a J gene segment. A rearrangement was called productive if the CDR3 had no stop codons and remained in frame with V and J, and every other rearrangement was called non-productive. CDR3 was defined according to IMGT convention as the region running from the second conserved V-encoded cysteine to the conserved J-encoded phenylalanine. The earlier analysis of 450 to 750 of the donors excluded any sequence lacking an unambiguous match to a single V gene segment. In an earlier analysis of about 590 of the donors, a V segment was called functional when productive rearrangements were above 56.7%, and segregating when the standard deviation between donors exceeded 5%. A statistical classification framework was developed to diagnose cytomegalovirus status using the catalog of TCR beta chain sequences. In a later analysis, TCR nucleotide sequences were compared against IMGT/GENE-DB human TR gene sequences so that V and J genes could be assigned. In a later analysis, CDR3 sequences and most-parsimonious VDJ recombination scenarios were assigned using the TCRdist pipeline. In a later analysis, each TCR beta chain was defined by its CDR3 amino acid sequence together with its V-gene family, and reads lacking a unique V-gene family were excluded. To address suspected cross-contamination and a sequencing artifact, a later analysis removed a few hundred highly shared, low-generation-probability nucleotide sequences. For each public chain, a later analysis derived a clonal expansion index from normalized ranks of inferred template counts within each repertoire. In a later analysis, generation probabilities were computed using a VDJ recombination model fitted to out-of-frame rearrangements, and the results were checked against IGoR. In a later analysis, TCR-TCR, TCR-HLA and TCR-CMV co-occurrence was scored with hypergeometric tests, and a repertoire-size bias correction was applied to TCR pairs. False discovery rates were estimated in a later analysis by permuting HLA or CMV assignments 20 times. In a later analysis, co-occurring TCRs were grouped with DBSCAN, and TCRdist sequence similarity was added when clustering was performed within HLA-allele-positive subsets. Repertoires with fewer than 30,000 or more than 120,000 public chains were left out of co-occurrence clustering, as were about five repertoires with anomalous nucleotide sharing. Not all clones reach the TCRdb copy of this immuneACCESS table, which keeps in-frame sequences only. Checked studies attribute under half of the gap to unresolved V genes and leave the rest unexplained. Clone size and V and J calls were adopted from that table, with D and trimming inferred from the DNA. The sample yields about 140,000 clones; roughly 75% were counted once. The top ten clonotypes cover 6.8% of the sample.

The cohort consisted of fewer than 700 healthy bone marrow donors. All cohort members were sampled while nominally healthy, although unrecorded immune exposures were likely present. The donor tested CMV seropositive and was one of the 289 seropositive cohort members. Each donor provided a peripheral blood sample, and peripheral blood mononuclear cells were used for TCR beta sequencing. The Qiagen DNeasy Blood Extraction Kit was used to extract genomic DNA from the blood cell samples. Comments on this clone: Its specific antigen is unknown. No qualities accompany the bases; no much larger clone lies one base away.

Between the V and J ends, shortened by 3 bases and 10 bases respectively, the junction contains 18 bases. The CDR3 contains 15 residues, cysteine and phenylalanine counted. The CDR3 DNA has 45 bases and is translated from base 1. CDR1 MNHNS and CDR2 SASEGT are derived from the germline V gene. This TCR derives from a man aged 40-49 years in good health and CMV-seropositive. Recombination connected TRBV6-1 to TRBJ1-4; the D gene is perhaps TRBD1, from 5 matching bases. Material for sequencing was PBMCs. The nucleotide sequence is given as TGTGCCAGCAGTGAGGTGGTGCAGTCGGGGGGAAAACTGTTTTTT. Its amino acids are CASSEVVQSGGKLFF.